The 4 T cell receptor beta chains presented below share a single source sample, sequenced in a study of PD-1 blockade in classical Hodgkin lymphoma. Libraries were prepared by immunoSEQ multiplex PCR; TCRdb keeps only in-frame clonotypes and omits some of them. The profile covers 65,000 to 95,000 clones, with around 90% appearing a single time and around 20% taken by the ten largest. Each patient relapsed following autologous stem cell transplantation, and prior brentuximab vedotin exposure differed. This specimen consisted of peripheral blood mononuclear cells (PBMCs), obtained at baseline. The receptors here all came from a human donor with classical Hodgkin lymphoma.

In this sample, this clone turned up once. The chain employs TRBV7-9 and TRBJ1-1, with D maybe TRBD1 (6 bases). The CDR3 has 15 amino acids. The ends were cut back, 5 bases at V and 0 bases at J, with 13 bases in the middle. The germline gives CDR1 SEHNR, CDR2 FQNEAQ (reference sequence). The CDR3 protein is CASSKPGDMNTEAFF. CDR3 nucleotide sequence: TGTGCCAGCAGCAAACCCGGGGACATGAACACTGAAGCTTTCTTT.

V usage is TRBV25-1 and J usage is TRBJ1-4; 7 nucleotides line up with TRBD1. Germline trimming cut 3 bases from V and 2 bases from J; bases unmatched to any gene: 3. The CDR3 is made up of 15 amino acids. Germline CDR1 reads MGHDK; CDR2 reads SYGVNS. The CDR3 protein is CASSDQGGTNEKLFF. The CDR3, as DNA: TGTGCCAGCAGTGATCAGGGGGGCACTAATGAAAAACTGTTTTTT.

The genes are TRBV7-9 and TRBJ2-7; D gene unclear. Trimming removed 3 bases from V and 6 bases from J, with 3 bases in between. In germline, CDR1 is SEHNR, CDR2 FQNEAQ (reference sequence). The CDR3 loop spans 10 amino acids. The CDR3, as DNA: TGTGCCAGCAGCTTGGGCGAGCAGTACTTC. Translation: CASSLGEQYF.

The chain uses TRBV7-9 and TRBJ1-1, with D unclear. Germline loops: CDR1 SEHNR, CDR2 FQNEAQ (reference sequence). This CDR3 has 15 amino acids. Trimming took 1 base from V and 3 from J, leaving 12 bases between them. Here the CDR3 reads CASSLGSTVDTEAFF. CDR3 bases: TGTGCCAGCAGCTTAGGTTCAACGGTCGACACTGAAGCTTTCTTT.